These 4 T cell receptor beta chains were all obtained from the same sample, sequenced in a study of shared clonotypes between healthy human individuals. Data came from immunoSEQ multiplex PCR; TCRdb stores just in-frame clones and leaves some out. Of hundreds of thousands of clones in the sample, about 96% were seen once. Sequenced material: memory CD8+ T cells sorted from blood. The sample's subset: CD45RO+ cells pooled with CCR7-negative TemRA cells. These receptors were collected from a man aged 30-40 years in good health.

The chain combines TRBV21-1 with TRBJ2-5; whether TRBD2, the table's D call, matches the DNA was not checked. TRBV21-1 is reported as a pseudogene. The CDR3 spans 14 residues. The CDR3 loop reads CASSKGGGKETQYF. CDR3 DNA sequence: TGTGCCAGCAGCAAAGGGGGCGGGAAAGAGACCCAGTACTTC.

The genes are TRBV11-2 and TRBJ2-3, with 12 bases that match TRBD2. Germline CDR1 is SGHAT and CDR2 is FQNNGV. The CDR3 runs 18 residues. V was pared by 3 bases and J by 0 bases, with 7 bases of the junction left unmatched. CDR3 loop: CASSFELAGGWSTDTQYF. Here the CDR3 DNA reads TGTGCCAGCAGCTTCGAACTAGCGGGAGGTTGGAGCACAGATACGCAGTATTTT.

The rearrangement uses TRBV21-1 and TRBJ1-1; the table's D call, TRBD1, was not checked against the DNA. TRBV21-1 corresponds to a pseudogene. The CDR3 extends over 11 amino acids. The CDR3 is CASSKGTEAFF. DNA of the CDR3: TGTGCCAGCAGCAAAGGGACAGAAGCTTTCTTT.

The CDR3 sequence: CARSWDRHQETQYF. DNA for the CDR3: TGTGCCAGAAGCTGGGACAGGCACCAAGAGACCCAGTACTTC. The rearrangement links TRBV5-3 to TRBJ2-5, with TRBD1 matching over 8 bases. TRBV5-3 is marked as an open reading frame, function uncertain. V shed 3 bases and J 0 bases; nucleotides not matched to a gene: 1. The CDR3 consists of 14 residues.